A selection of T cell receptor beta chains follows, all from one sample in a study of metastatic and nonmetastatic thyroid tumors. Via MiXCR, TCRdb re-called the PCR reads. This sample has tens of thousands of clones; roughly a quarter occur once, and the top ten carry around 10%. Sequencing was performed on blood. The receptor set was obtained from a female donor with papillary thyroid cancer or a benign thyroid nodule (not recorded which). Some clones in this sample may be carry-over from other donors' samples. Each CDR3 is given without its conserved first and last residue. Fields, in order: J gene, D gene, V gene, CDR3 protein. A D gene is named only where the DNA matches it firmly.

>TRBJ1-2|TRBD1|TRBV6-1
ASSTRTGMRKGYT
>TRBJ2-2|TRBD2|TRBV11-3
ASSLVGLAGGKTGELF
>TRBJ2-2|TRBD2|TRBV5-1
ASAGANTGELF
>TRBJ2-7|NA|TRBV9
ASSPQGGRYEQY
>TRBJ1-6|TRBD1|TRBV4-2
ASSQDSRGTGNSPLH
>TRBJ2-7|NA|TRBV5-1
ASSLMADREQY
>TRBJ2-7|TRBD1|TRBV3-1
ASSQDQGASYEQY
>TRBJ2-7|TRBD1|TRBV30
ACINPGTGYEQY
>TRBJ2-1|TRBD2|TRBV6-1
ASSSTSGGYEQF
>TRBJ2-5|TRBD1|TRBV2
ASRGTGSWETQY
>TRBJ2-3|TRBD2|TRBV28
ASSHLVYGGREAGDTQY
>TRBJ2-5|NA|TRBV5-1
ASNLKGVGQETQY
>TRBJ2-1|NA|TRBV13
ASSPGLTAYNEQF
>TRBJ1-2|TRBD1|TRBV28
ASSRPGQGDGYT
>TRBJ2-1|TRBD2|TRBV5-1
ASSPGSGRGSYNEQF
>TRBJ2-3|NA|TRBV4-3
ASSLRVVLSADTQY
>TRBJ2-7|TRBD1|TRBV6-1
ASSALTGRDYEQY
>TRBJ2-5|TRBD2|TRBV5-1
ASSWGLAGPAETQY
>TRBJ2-5|NA|TRBV15
ATSRDAGAGEGETQY
>TRBJ1-4|NA|TRBV18
ASSPSREEKLF
>TRBJ2-7|TRBD1|TRBV5-1
ASSLAGTGLYEQY
>TRBJ1-2|NA|TRBV7-2
ASSLGSGNYGYT